One and the same sample provided the 17 T cell receptor beta chains below, sequenced in a study of technical replicates of blood from several donors (TCRdb year 2017). Library generation was performed with the immunoSEQ multiplex PCR assay. The table was pulled from immuneACCESS by TCRdb, which kept in-frame rearrangements only. Such tables lose some clones; where checked, under half of the loss comes from unresolved V genes, and the rest has no known cause. Here the sample has around 50,000 clones; roughly 95% occur a single time. Under 0.45% of the sample is in the top ten clones. Input material: T cells isolated from PBMCs. These receptors originate from a human donor in good health.

This chain connects TRBV6-5 to TRBJ2-7, with 7 nucleotides matching TRBD1. The ends lost 0 bases at V and 1 base at J; junction bases unmatched: 6. The CDR3 runs to 16 residues. CDR1 is MNHEY, CDR2 SVGAGI, per germline. The CDR3 DNA sequence: TGTGCCAGCAGTTACTCGTTCGGGACAGAGTCCTACGAGCAGTACTTC. It yields the protein CASSYSFGTESYEQYF.

V gene TRBV5-6 combines with J gene TRBJ2-3; 7 nucleotides agree with TRBD2. CDR1 SGHDT and CDR2 YYEEEE come from the germline V gene. CDR3 length: 16 residues. The V segment lost 2 bases and the J segment 1 base; nucleotides outside the gene matches: 7. The CDR3 DNA reads TGTGCCAGCAGCTTATGGGGGGGATTCGGCACAGATACGCAGTATTTT. It encodes CASSLWGGFGTDTQYF.

The rearrangement links TRBV9 to TRBJ1-1; 7 bases align to TRBD1. J gave up 4 bases and V 1 base, and 4 bases lay outside the gene matches. Germline CDR1 is SGDLS and CDR2 is YYNGEE. CDR3 length equals 14 residues. CDR3 loop: CASSVPTGPTEAFF. Here the CDR3 DNA reads TGTGCCAGCAGCGTACCGACAGGGCCCACTGAAGCTTTCTTT.

The chain couples TRBV5-8 to TRBJ1-5; D is unclear. Germline V gives CDR1 SGHTS, CDR2 YDEGEE. The CDR3 spans 14 residues. The V end was cut by 4 bases, the J end by 4 bases, with 12 bases between. This CDR3 reads CASSALPRNQPQHF. The CDR3 nucleotides are TGTGCCAGCAGCGCTCTACCACGGAATCAGCCCCAGCATTTT. The entire variable domain, with the rest obtained from reference TRBV5-8 and TRBJ1-5, is as follows: EAGVTQSPTHLIKTRGQQATLRCSPISGHTSVYWYQQALGLGLQFLLWYDEGEERNRGNFPPRFSGRQFPNYSSELNVNALELEDSALYLCASSALPRNQPQHFGDGTRLSIL.

The chain joins TRBV13 to TRBJ2-1; D uncertain. The CDR3 has 15 amino acids. Germline V gene lookup returns CDR1 PRHDT and CDR2 FYEKMQ (reference sequence). Trimming removed 2 bases from V and 7 bases from J, with 15 bases in between. In DNA, the CDR3 is TGTGCCAGCAGCTTACTAAGCGTGGTCAGAAATGAGCAGTTCTTC. This translates into CASSLLSVVRNEQFF.

The chain uses TRBV9 and TRBJ2-7; D remains ambiguous. This CDR3 region has 14 residues. Germline V CDR1 and CDR2: SGDLS, YYNGEE. V was trimmed by 0 bases and J by 2 bases, leaving 9 bases between them. The CDR3 sequence: CASSVEYGTYEQYF. The CDR3 nucleotides read TGTGCCAGCAGCGTAGAGTACGGTACCTACGAGCAGTACTTC.

The chain uses TRBV9 and TRBJ1-1, with 9 bases matching TRBD1. The CDR3 totals 15 residues. Germline-derived CDR1 and CDR2 are SGDLS and YYNGEE. After removal of 4 bases from V and 3 bases from J, the junction contained 7 bases not matched to a gene. CDR3 nucleotide sequence: TGTGCCAGCAGCCACAAACAGGGGGCCTACACTGAAGCTTTCTTT. Translating gives CASSHKQGAYTEAFF. Full variable domain (missing parts from reference TRBV9 and TRBJ1-1): DSGVTQTPKHLITATGQRVTLRCSPRSGDLSVYWYQQSLDQGLQFLIQYYNGEERAKGNILERFSAQQFPDLHSELNLSSLELGDSALYFCASSHKQGAYTEAFFGQGTRLTVV.

The chain links TRBV20-1 to TRBJ2-1, with D unclear. Germline CDR1 DFQATT, CDR2 SNEGSKA (reference sequence). V lost 5 bases, J lost 9 bases, and 11 bases lay in between. The CDR3 runs 11 residues. The CDR3, as DNA: TGCAGTGCTGCAGCCACTACTGAGCAGTTCTTC. This translates into CSAAATTEQFF.

The table lists this clone with a few counts. This CDR3 is CASSRDRGSTEAFF. The CDR3 bases are TGTGCCAGCAGTCGGGACAGGGGATCCACTGAAGCTTTCTTT. The chain carries TRBV6-5 and TRBJ1-1; the match to TRBD1 covers 10 bases. V was pared by 5 bases and J by 4 bases, with 4 bases of the junction left unmatched. The CDR3 totals 14 residues. The germline V gene has CDR1 MNHEY and CDR2 SVGAGI.

V gene TRBV6-5 combines with J gene TRBJ1-1, with a tentative D call TRBD1 (5 bases). The germline V gene has CDR1 MNHEY and CDR2 SVGAGI. Trimming pared 5 bases from V and 0 bases from J, leaving 13 bases between. This CDR3 has 15 amino acids. The CDR3 sequence: CASSRIGGVNTEAFF. The CDR3 region has the DNA TGTGCCAGCAGTCGTATCGGAGGGGTGAACACTGAAGCTTTCTTT.

This chain joins TRBV5-1 and TRBJ2-7; D remains ambiguous. The CDR3 spans 14 residues. Trimming removed 5 bases at V and 2 bases at J, with 14 bases between. Germline V gene data show CDR1 as SGHRS and CDR2 as YFSETQ. CDR3 in amino acids: CASSSPGGPYEQYF. CDR3 in DNA: TGCGCCAGCAGTAGCCCCGGTGGTCCCTACGAGCAGTACTTC.

This clone occurred once. The chain employs TRBV7-2 and TRBJ2-7; 7 nucleotides align to TRBD2. The trim removed 5 bases at V and 6 bases at J, leaving 7 bases unmatched. The germline V gene has CDR1 SGHTA and CDR2 FQGNSA. The CDR3 totals 13 residues. Written as DNA, the CDR3 is TGTGCCAGCAGCCCAGGGACTATCTTCGAGCAGTACTTC. Its protein is CASSPGTIFEQYF.

The rearrangement links TRBV27 to TRBJ2-7; 9 bases align to TRBD1. V gave up 3 bases and J gave up 3 bases; unmatched junction bases: 3. CDR3 length: 14 residues. Looked up from germline, CDR1 is MNHEY and CDR2 is SMNVEV (reference sequence). This CDR3 is CASSLDRGRYEQYF. The DNA for the CDR3 is TGTGCCAGCAGTTTGGACAGGGGCCGCTACGAGCAGTACTTC.

The chain is built from TRBV5-4 and TRBJ2-5; perhaps TRBD2 as D (6 bases). The CDR3 consists of 14 residues. Per germline, CDR1 SGHNT and CDR2 YYREEE (reference sequence). Trimming took 4 bases from V and 5 from J, leaving 15 bases between them. CDR3 sequence reads: CASSELAGAETQYF. In DNA, the CDR3 is TGTGCCAGCAGCGAACTAGCAGGAGCGGAGACCCAGTACTTC.

V gene TRBV11-2 combines with J gene TRBJ2-7; 7 nucleotides agree with TRBD2. Germline CDR1 reads SGHAT; CDR2 reads FQNNGV. This CDR3 region has 15 residues. The V gene end was trimmed by 1 base and the J gene end by 2 bases; junction bases not matched to a gene: 5. The CDR3 region is CASSLVASGTYEQYF. CDR3 in DNA: TGTGCCAGCAGCTTAGTGGCTAGCGGAACCTACGAGCAGTACTTC.

The chain carries TRBV7-9 and TRBJ1-2, with D maybe TRBD1 (6 bases). Deletions cut 2 bases from V and 4 bases from J, with 8 bases between. Germline CDR1 is SEHNR and CDR2 is FQNEAQ (reference sequence). This CDR3 has 13 amino acids. CDR3 bases: TGTGCCAGCAGCTTACGACAGGCCTATGGCTACACCTTC. It encodes CASSLRQAYGYTF. Full variable domain (missing parts from reference TRBV7-9 and TRBJ1-2): DTGVSQNPRHKITKRGQNVTFRCDPISEHNRLYWYRQTLGQGPEFLTYFQNEAQLEKSRLLSDRFSAERPKGSFSTLEIQRTEQGDSAMYLCASSLRQAYGYTFGSGTRLTVV.

V and J are TRBV5-1 and TRBJ2-1; TRBD2 aligns across 10 bases. Per the germline V gene, CDR1 is SGHRS and CDR2 is YFSETQ. This CDR3 contains 18 residues. J was trimmed by 0 bases and V by 2 bases; bases with no gene match: 8. This CDR3 reads CASSFVTSGIYSYNEQFF. The CDR3 DNA sequence: TGCGCCAGCAGCTTCGTTACTAGCGGGATTTACTCCTACAATGAGCAGTTCTTC.